This passage covers 9 T cell receptor beta chains from one sample sequenced in a study of T cells expressing NK-cell markers. TCRdb reprocessed the 5' RACE reads and stores each CDR3 protein as one record, lacking DNA. The table for this sample gives 550,000 to 600,000 distinct CDR3 sequences. Source material: blood T cells: a sorted CD56 or NKG2C T cell subset, CD4+ or CD8+ T cells, or bulk PBMC T cells (not recorded which). These receptors were taken from a man aged 18 to 30 in good health.

The rearrangement links TRBV5-1 to TRBJ2-7; TCRdb lists TRBD2, though no DNA is available to test this call. The germline CDR1 and CDR2 sequences are SGHRS and YFSETQ. The CDR3 has 17 amino acids. CDR3 sequence: CASSLVLAGDSFYEQYF. The full variable domain, rest sourced from reference TRBV5-1 and TRBJ2-7, is KAGVTQTPRYLIKTRGQQVTLSCSPISGHRSVSWYQQTPGQGLQFLFEYFSETQRNKGNFPGRFSGRQFSNSRSEMNVSTLELGDSALYLCASSLVLAGDSFYEQYFGPGTRLTVT.

The chain is built from TRBV5-1 and TRBJ2-3. Germline V CDR1 and CDR2: SGHRS, YFSETQ. CDR3 length: 14 amino acids. This chain's CDR3 is CASSLWQNTDTQYF.

V is TRBV5-1 and J is TRBJ2-1; without DNA, the TCRdb call of TRBD1 cannot be checked. This CDR3 region has 15 residues. Germline lookup yields CDR1 SGHRS and CDR2 YFSETQ. CDR3 sequence: CASSPLGQGDNEQFF.

The chain couples TRBV20-1 to TRBJ1-1; the TCRdb D gene call, TRBD1, has no DNA to confirm it. The CDR3 totals 11 residues. Looked up from germline, CDR1 is DFQATT and CDR2 is SNEGSKA (reference sequence). CDR3 in amino acids: CSALRATEAFF.

The V and J genes are TRBV5-6 and TRBJ1-5; TCRdb picks TRBD1, but there is no DNA to check that call. CDR1 SGHDT and CDR2 YYEEEE come from the germline V gene. The CDR3 spans 15 residues. CDR3 sequence: CASSGTGRGNQPQHF.

This chain links TRBV5-1 with TRBJ2-5; TCRdb reports TRBD1, a call that lacks DNA to check it against. This CDR3 is built from 15 residues. Germline lookup yields CDR1 SGHRS and CDR2 YFSETQ. The CDR3 sequence is CASSHRQARQETQYF. Combining the CDR3 with reference TRBV5-1 and TRBJ2-5 gives the whole variable domain KAGVTQTPRYLIKTRGQQVTLSCSPISGHRSVSWYQQTPGQGLQFLFEYFSETQRNKGNFPGRFSGRQFSNSRSEMNVSTLELGDSALYLCASSHRQARQETQYFGPGTRLLVL.

The CDR3 spells CASSLGSGTAGELFF. The chain couples TRBV6-1 to TRBJ2-2; TCRdb's D call, TRBD2, is unchecked because there is no DNA. The CDR3 is made up of 15 amino acids. Per germline, CDR1 MNHNS and CDR2 SASEGT.

The chain uses TRBV7-2 and TRBJ2-2; with no DNA, the TCRdb D assignment of TRBD2 cannot be verified. CDR1 is SGHTA, CDR2 FQGNSA, per germline. The CDR3 sequence is 16 residues long. CDR3 in amino acids: CASSHLGRLNTGELFF.

The rearrangement links TRBV7-6 to TRBJ2-3; TCRdb lists TRBD1, though no DNA is available to test this call. Germline CDR1 is SGHVS and CDR2 is FNYEAQ. The CDR3 loop spans 17 amino acids. The CDR3 spells CASSLGSGGPSTDTQYF.